Following are 7 T cell receptor beta chains from one sample sequenced in a study of cytomegalovirus exposure and HLA in healthy donors. In the PCR, 60 Vbeta and 13 Jbeta primers were used. Here immunoSEQ multiplex PCR was the method, and the copy in TCRdb shows in-frame clones only, minus some. The sample has some 140,000 clones, roughly three quarters seen once; the top ten hold roughly 1.1%. Sequences were obtained from PBMCs. These TCRs come from a male donor in good health and CMV-seronegative.

This sequence joins TRBV4-3 and TRBJ2-5, with 10 nucleotides matching TRBD1. The CDR3 is 15 residues long. Germline assignment: CDR1 LGHNA and CDR2 YSLEER. Trimming took 4 bases from V and 0 from J; bases not matched to a gene: 2. Here the CDR3 reads CASSPGQGDQETQYF. In DNA, the CDR3 is TGCGCCAGCAGCCCTGGACAGGGGGACCAAGAGACCCAGTACTTC.

The V gene is TRBV7-8, the J gene TRBJ1-1; 7 nucleotides agree with TRBD1. V trimming: 5 bases; J trimming: 6 bases; junction bases outside the gene matches: 6. CDR1 and CDR2 (germline): SGHVS, FQNEAQ. The CDR3 spans 13 residues. CDR3 loop: CASSLWDSSEAFF. CDR3 bases: TGTGCCAGCAGCCTATGGGACAGCTCTGAAGCTTTCTTT.

J is TRBJ1-6 and V is TRBV5-1; D gene unclear. This CDR3 region has 14 residues. Per the germline V gene, CDR1 is SGHRS and CDR2 is YFSETQ. V dropped 4 bases and J dropped 7 bases, with 12 bases sitting between them. CDR3 coding DNA: TGCGCCAGCAGCCCCCCGAAGGAGAATTCACCCCTCCACTTT. It codes for CASSPPKENSPLHF.

This sequence joins TRBV19 and TRBJ2-1; possible D gene TRBD2, 7 bases. Germline loops: CDR1 LNHDA, CDR2 SQIVND (reference sequence). The CDR3 runs 15 residues. V lost 8 bases, J lost 3 bases, and 17 bases lay in between. The CDR3 bases are TGTGCCAGTGGTCTAGGGGGGGAAGGCTACAATGAGCAGTTCTTC. This sequence encodes CASGLGGEGYNEQFF.

This chain uses TRBV6-1 with TRBJ2-5; 8 positions agree with TRBD2. CDR1 and CDR2 (germline): MNHNS, SASEGT. Losses at the gene ends were 6 bases for V and 5 bases for J; bases not matched to a gene: 5. This CDR3 comprises 13 residues. The DNA for the CDR3 is TGTGCCAGCAGCTTAGCGGGGTGGGAGACCCAGTACTTC. It yields the protein CASSLAGWETQYF.

This chain links TRBV2 with TRBJ2-1, with TRBD1 identical over 10 bases. Germline assignment: CDR1 SNHLY and CDR2 FYNNEI. V lost 3 bases, J lost 7 bases, and 6 bases stayed unmatched. CDR3 length: 15 residues. The CDR3 region has the DNA TGTGCCAGCAGTGACCCCGGGACAGGGGTGAATGAGCAGTTCTTC. It encodes CASSDPGTGVNEQFF.

This clone was counted a single time. The chain couples TRBV11-1 to TRBJ1-2, with 8 bases matching TRBD1. V lost 5 bases, J lost 5 bases, and 4 bases stayed unmatched. The CDR3 extends over 13 amino acids. Germline CDR1 is SGHAT and CDR2 is FQDESV (reference sequence). CDR3 coding DNA: TGTGCCAGCAGCCCAGGACAGGGTTATGGCTACACCTTC. As protein: CASSPGQGYGYTF.